The TCR beta chain under discussion was sequenced for a study of cytomegalovirus exposure and HLA in healthy donors. General study results and limits: Associated with HLA alleles at 0.05 false discovery rate in a later analysis were 16,951 TCR beta sequences. Many donors carried some public TCRs, although rarity characterized most TCR sequences. With later analysis, a missense DCLRE1C variant became linked to TCR beta V- and J-gene trimming.

On this clone itself: Its antigen is currently unknown.

PCR employed 60 Vbeta and 13 Jbeta primers. Profiled with immunoSEQ multiplex PCR; TCRdb holds only in-frame clones, not every one. This table holds 150,000 to 190,000 clones, around 80% found once. The sample consisted of PBMCs. The TCR originated in a man between 18 and 29 years old in good health and CMV-seronegative.

The CDR3 nucleotides are TGTGCCAGAAGCTTGGGCAGGCAGGAGCAGTACTTC. Residues: CARSLGRQEQYF. The J gene is TRBJ2-7, the V gene TRBV5-3; D is uncertain. TRBV5-3 is sorted into the ORF group, with uncertain function. CDR3 size: 12 residues. V shed 0 bases and J shed 7 bases, with 8 bases lying between them.